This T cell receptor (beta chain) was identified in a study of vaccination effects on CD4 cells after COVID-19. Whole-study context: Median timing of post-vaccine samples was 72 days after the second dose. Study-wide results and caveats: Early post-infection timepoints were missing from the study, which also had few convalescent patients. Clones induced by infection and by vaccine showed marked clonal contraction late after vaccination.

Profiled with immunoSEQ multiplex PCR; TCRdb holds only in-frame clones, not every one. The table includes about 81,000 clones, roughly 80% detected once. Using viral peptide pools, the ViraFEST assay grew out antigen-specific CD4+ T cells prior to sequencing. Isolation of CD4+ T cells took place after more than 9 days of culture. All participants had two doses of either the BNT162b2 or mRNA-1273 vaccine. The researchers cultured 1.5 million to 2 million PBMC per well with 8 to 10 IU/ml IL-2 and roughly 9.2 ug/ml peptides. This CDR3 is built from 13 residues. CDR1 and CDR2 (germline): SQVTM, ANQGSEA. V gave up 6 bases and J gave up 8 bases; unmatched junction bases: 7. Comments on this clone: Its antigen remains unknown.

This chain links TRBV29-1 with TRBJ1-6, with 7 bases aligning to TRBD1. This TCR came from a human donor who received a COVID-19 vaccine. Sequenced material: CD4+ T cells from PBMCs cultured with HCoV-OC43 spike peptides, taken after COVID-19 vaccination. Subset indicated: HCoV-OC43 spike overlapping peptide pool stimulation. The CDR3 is CSVGEGAYSPLHF. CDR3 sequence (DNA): TGCAGCGTGGGGGAGGGGGCTTATTCACCCCTCCACTTT.